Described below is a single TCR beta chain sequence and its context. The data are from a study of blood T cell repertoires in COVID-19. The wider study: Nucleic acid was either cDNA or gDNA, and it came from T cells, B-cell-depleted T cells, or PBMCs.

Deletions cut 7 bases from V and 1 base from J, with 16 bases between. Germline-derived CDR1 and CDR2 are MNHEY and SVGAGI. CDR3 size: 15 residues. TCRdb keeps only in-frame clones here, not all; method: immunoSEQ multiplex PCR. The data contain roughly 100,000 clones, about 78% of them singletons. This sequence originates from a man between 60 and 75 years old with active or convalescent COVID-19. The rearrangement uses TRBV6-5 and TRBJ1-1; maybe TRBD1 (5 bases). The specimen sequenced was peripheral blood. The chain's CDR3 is CASTHGGNANTEAFF. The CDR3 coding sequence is TGTGCCAGCACCCACGGGGGTAACGCGAACACTGAAGCTTTCTTT.